The clone carrying this T cell receptor (beta chain) was seen a few times. Its antigen remains unidentified. CDR3 size: 14 residues. The V and J ends lost 8 bases and 5 bases, in that order; junction bases with no gene match: 10. Germline lookup yields CDR1 LNHDA and CDR2 SQIVND (reference sequence). The treatment was: oral pan-JAK inhibitor, 5-10 mg twice daily. Lesional scalp punch biopsies and peripheral blood were collected from alopecia areata patients. This entry is derived from a study of CD8+ T cells in alopecia areata. Study-wide findings and caveats: Higher clonality was seen in lesional scalp than in normal scalp, especially in alopecia totalis/universalis. Many expanded lesional clones stayed in scalp and blood while on tofacitinib. Scalp clonality dropped significantly under tofacitinib, as did expanded CD8+ top-100 clones.

Extraction and reverse transcription of RNA yielded cDNA as the sequencing template. Generated by immunoSEQ multiplex PCR, the TCRdb table keeps only in-frame clones and is missing some. The profile shows roughly 180,000 clones, approximately 50% of them singletons. The chain recombines TRBV19 with TRBJ2-7, with 9 bases lining up with TRBD1. The sequence was obtained from a human donor with alopecia areata. The input for sequencing was CD8+ T cells sorted from blood, taken around week 52, from a patient treated with tofacitinib. CDR3 in amino acids: CASSPGTGSHEQYF. The CDR3 region has the DNA TGTGCCAGTTCGCCCGGGACAGGGTCCCACGAGCAGTACTTC.